The 10 T cell receptor beta chains in this list originate from one sample, sequenced in a study of blood T cells in healthy people across ages. A second PCR, run for about 6 to 12 cycles, used a sample-barcoded 5' primer plus a J-beta primer mix. TCRdb re-analysed the 5' RACE reads in MiXCR, keeping a single row per CDR3 protein. This table holds about 940,000 distinct CDR3 sequences, under 50% found once. The material sequenced was blood. These receptors were collected from a man under 40 in good health.

This sequence joins TRBV9 and TRBJ2-3; possible D gene TRBD2, 5 bases. Trimming cost V 1 base and J 2 bases, with 14 bases left between them. CDR1 is SGDLS and CDR2 is YYNGEE in the germline V gene. The CDR3 sequence is 16 residues long. CDR3 protein: CASSVQAAGFTDTQYF. For the CDR3, the DNA is TGTGCCAGCAGCGTACAAGCGGCAGGATTCACAGATACGCAGTATTTT.

The chain carries TRBV5-1 and TRBJ1-4; TRBD1 might be the D (6 bases). The CDR3 sequence is 16 residues long. Trimming took off 0 bases at V and 3 bases at J, with 12 bases between the two ends. In germline, CDR1 is SGHRS, CDR2 YFSETQ. This CDR3 reads CASSLAEAGANEKLFF. The CDR3 DNA is TGCGCCAGCAGCTTGGCCGAGGCAGGGGCTAATGAAAAACTGTTTTTT.

This chain connects TRBV7-3 to TRBJ2-1, with D possibly being TRBD2 (5 bases). CDR1 SGHTA and CDR2 FQGTGA come from the germline V gene. CDR3 length: 17 amino acids. Trimming stripped 5 bases from V and 0 bases from J, with 17 bases between. The DNA of the CDR3 is TGTGCCAGCAGCGTTCTCGGAGGTTCGAGCTCCTACAATGAGCAGTTCTTC. It translates to CASSVLGGSSSYNEQFF.

This clonotype occurred a few times. The V call is TRBV21-1, the J call TRBJ1-1; TRBD1, the D gene given by the table, was not confirmed from the DNA. TRBV21-1 is a pseudogene segment. CDR3 length: 18 residues. The CDR3 protein is CASSKGAWTRSSGTEAFF. Here the CDR3 DNA reads TGTGCCAGCAGCAAAGGTGCATGGACACGGTCCTCGGGTACTGAAGCTTTCTTT.

This clonotype showed up just a few times. In nucleotides, the CDR3 is TGTGCCAGCAGCGCGAGCGGGGCTCAGTACTTC. The encoded protein is CASSASGAQYF. The genes are TRBV7-2 and TRBJ2-4, with 7 bases fitting TRBD2. Trimming cost V 5 bases and J 12 bases; bases outside gene matches: 4. CDR3 length equals 11 residues. Germline loops: CDR1 SGHTA, CDR2 FQGNSA. The entire variable domain, with the rest obtained from reference TRBV7-2 and TRBJ2-4, is as follows: GAGVSQSPSNKVTEKGKDVELRCDPISGHTALYWYRQSLGQGLEFLIYFQGNSAPDKSGLPSDRFSAERTGGSVSTLTIQRTQQEDSAVYLCASSASGAQYFGAGTRLSVL.

CDR3: CASTNRDRDGQYF. CDR3 DNA sequence: TGTGCCAGCACTAACCGGGACAGGGACGGGCAGTATTTT. V usage is TRBV6-2 or TRBV6-3 and J usage is TRBJ2-3; the match to TRBD1 covers 9 bases. After removal of 7 bases from V and 11 bases from J, the junction contained 10 bases not matched to a gene. Germline values: CDR1 MNHEY, CDR2 SVGEGT. The CDR3 extends over 13 amino acids.

DNA for the CDR3: TGTGCCAGCAAAGGGACAGACTATGGCTACACCTTC. Amino acid sequence: CASKGTDYGYTF. This rearrangement joins TRBV6-5 to TRBJ1-2; TRBD1 agrees at 7 bases. The CDR3 is 12 amino acids. V gave up 7 bases and J gave up 3 bases; unmatched junction bases: 2. The germline CDR1 and CDR2 sequences are MNHEY and SVGAGI.

The chain combines TRBV10-3 with TRBJ1-1, with D possibly matching TRBD1 (5 bases). In germline, CDR1 is ENHRY, CDR2 SYGVKD. The CDR3 loop spans 14 amino acids. Trimming shortened V by 8 bases and J by 0 bases, and 13 bases separated the two germline ends. The CDR3 loop is CAIAVGGMNTEAFF. CDR3 sequence (DNA): TGTGCCATCGCGGTCGGGGGGATGAACACTGAAGCTTTCTTT.

This clonotype was found many times. The chain uses TRBV5-4 and TRBJ2-7; no firm D call. Germline V CDR1 and CDR2: SGHNT, YYREEE (reference sequence). The germline V and J ends were trimmed by 4 bases and 5 bases, with 13 bases remaining between them. The CDR3 has 13 residues. The CDR3 DNA sequence: TGTGCCAGCAGCCCCTGGTTTGGGAACGAGCAGTACTTC. Translated, it gives CASSPWFGNEQYF.

As regards this clonotype: Germline is not matched at one junction end, which may reflect a read error. The V call is TRBV6-6, the J call TRBJ2-3, with TRBD1 matching over 10 bases. The CDR3 contains 16 residues. CDR1 is MNHNY and CDR2 is SVGAGI in the germline V gene (reference sequence). CDR3 sequence (DNA): TGTGCCCGCAGTTACAGCGGGACAGGGGTTGGGGATACGCAGTATTTT. The encoded protein is CARSYSGTGVGDTQYF.